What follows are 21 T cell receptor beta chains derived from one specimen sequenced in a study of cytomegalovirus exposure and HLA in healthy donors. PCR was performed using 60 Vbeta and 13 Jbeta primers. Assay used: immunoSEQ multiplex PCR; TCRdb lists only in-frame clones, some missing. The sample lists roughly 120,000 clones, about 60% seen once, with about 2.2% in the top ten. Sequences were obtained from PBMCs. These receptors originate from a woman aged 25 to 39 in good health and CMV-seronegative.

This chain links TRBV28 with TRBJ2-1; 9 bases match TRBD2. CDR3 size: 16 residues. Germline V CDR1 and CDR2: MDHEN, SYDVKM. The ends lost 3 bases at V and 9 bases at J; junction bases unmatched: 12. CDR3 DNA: TGTGCCAGCAGTTTTCGGGGGGGGACTAGCATGCCTGAGCAGTTCTTC. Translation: CASSFRGGTSMPEQFF. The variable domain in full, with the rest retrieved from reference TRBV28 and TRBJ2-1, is DVKVTQSSRYLVKRTGEKVFLECVQDMDHENMFWYRQDPGLGLRLIYFSYDVKMKEKGDIPEGYSVSREKKERFSLILESASTNQTSMYLCASSFRGGTSMPEQFFGPGTRLTVL.

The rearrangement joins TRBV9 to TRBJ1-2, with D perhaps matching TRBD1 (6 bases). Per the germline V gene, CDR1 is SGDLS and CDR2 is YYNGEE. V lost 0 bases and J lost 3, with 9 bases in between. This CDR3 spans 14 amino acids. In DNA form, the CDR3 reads TGTGCCAGCAGCGTAGGGACAGAGCACTATGGCTACACCTTC. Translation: CASSVGTEHYGYTF.

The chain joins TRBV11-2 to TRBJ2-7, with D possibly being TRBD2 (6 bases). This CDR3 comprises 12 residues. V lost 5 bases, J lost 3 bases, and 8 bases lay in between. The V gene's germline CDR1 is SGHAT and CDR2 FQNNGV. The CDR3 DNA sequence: TGTGCCAGCAGCGGCGGGGTCTACGAGCAGTACTTC. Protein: CASSGGVYEQYF.

The CDR3 DNA follows: TGTGCCAGCAGCTCCCCGGGACAGGGTTATAACAATGAGCAGTTCTTC. This sequence encodes CASSSPGQGYNNEQFF. This chain uses TRBV7-6 with TRBJ2-1, with TRBD1 matching over 9 bases. Per germline, CDR1 SGHVS and CDR2 FNYEAQ. The CDR3 runs to 16 residues. After removal of 4 bases from V and 5 bases from J, the junction contained 9 bases not matched to a gene.

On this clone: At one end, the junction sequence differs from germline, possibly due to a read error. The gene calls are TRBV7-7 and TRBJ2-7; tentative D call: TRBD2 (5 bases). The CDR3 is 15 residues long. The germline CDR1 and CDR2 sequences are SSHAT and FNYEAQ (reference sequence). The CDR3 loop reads CASSLVAGDSYEQYF. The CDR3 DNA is TGTGCTAGCAGCTTAGTAGCCGGGGACTCCTACGAGCAGTACTTC.

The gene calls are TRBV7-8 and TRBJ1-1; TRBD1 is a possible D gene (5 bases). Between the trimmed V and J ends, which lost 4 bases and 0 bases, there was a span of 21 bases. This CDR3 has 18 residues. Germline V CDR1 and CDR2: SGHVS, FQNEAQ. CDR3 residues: CASSWKGPHLPMNTEAFF. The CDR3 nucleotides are TGTGCCAGCAGCTGGAAGGGGCCACACCTCCCAATGAACACTGAAGCTTTCTTT. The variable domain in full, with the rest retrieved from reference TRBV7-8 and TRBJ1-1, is GAGVSQSPRYKVAKRGQDVALRCDPISGHVSLFWYQQALGQGPEFLTYFQNEAQLDKSGLPSDRFFAERPEGSVSTLKIQRTQQEDSAVYLCASSWKGPHLPMNTEAFFGQGTRLTVV.

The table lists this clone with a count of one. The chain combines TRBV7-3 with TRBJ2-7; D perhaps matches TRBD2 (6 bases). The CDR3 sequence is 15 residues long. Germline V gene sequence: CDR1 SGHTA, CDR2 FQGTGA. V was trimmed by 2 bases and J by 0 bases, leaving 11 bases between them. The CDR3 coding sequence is TGTGCCAGCAGCTTAGGGGCGGGACCCTCCTACGAGCAGTACTTC. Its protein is CASSLGAGPSYEQYF.

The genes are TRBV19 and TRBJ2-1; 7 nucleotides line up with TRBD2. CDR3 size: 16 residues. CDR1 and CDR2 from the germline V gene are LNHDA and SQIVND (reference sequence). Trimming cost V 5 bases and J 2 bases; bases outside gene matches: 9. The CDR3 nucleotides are TGTGCCAGTAGTCCGGCTAGCGGACTCACCTACAATGAGCAGTTCTTC. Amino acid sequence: CASSPASGLTYNEQFF.

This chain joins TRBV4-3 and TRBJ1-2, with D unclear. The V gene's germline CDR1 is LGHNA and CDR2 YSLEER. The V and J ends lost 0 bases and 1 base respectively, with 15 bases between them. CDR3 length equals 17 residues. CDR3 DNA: TGCGCCAGCAGCCAAGATAGCAGAGGGCTATTTAACTATGGCTACACCTTC. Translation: CASSQDSRGLFNYGYTF.

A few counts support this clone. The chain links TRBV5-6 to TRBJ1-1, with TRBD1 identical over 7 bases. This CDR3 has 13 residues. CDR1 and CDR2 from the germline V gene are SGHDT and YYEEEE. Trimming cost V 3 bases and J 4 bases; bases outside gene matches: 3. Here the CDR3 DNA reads TGTGCCAGCAGCTACGACAGGGCCACTGAAGCTTTCTTT. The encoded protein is CASSYDRATEAFF.

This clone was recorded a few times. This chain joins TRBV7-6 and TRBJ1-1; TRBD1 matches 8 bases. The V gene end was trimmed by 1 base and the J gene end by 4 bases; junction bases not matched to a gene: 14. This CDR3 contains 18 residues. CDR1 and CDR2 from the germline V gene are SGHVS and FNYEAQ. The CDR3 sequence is CASSLVIPDRDFVTEAFF. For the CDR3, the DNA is TGTGCCAGCAGCTTAGTGATCCCGGACAGGGATTTTGTCACTGAAGCTTTCTTT.

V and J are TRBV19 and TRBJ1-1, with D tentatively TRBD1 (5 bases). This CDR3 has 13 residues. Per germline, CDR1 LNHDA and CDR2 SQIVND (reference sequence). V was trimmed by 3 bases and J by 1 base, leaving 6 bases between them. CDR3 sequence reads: CASSMTENTEAFF. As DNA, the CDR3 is TGTGCCAGTAGTATGACAGAGAACACTGAAGCTTTCTTT.

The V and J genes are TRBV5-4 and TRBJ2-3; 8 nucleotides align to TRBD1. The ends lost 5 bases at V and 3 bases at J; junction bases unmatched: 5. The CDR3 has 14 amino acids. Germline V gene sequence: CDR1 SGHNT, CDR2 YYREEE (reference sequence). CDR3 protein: CASRQGQETDTQYF. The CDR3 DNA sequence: TGTGCCAGCAGACAGGGACAGGAAACAGATACGCAGTATTTT.

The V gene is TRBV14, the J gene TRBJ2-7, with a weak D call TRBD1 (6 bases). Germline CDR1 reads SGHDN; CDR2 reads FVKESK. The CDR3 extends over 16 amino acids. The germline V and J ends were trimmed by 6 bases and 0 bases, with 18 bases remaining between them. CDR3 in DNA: TGTGCCAGCAGACCCTTTACAGGGTCCGGCTCCTACGAGCAGTACTTC. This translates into CASRPFTGSGSYEQYF.

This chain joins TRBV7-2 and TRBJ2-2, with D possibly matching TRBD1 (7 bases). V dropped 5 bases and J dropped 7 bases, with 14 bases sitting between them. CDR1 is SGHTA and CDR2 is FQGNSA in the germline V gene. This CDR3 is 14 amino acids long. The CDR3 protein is CASSGYRGGGELFF. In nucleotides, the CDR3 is TGTGCCAGCAGCGGATACAGGGGAGGCGGGGAGCTGTTTTTT. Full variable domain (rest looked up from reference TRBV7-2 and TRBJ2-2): GAGVSQSPSNKVTEKGKDVELRCDPISGHTALYWYRQSLGQGLEFLIYFQGNSAPDKSGLPSDRFSAERTGGSVSTLTIQRTQQEDSAVYLCASSGYRGGGELFFGEGSRLTVL.

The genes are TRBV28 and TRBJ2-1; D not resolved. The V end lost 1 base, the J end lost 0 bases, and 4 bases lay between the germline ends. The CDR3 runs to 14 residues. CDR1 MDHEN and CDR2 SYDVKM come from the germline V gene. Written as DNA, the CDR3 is TGTGCCAGCAGTTTATCGAGCTCCTACAATGAGCAGTTCTTC. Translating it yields CASSLSSSYNEQFF.

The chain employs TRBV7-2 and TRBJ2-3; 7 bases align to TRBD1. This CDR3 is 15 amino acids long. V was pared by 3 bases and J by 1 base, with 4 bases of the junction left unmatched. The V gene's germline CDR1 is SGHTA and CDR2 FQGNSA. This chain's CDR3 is CASSLRTGGTDTQYF. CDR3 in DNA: TGTGCCAGCAGCTTGAGGACAGGAGGCACAGATACGCAGTATTTT. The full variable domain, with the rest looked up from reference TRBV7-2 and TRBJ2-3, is GAGVSQSPSNKVTEKGKDVELRCDPISGHTALYWYRQSLGQGLEFLIYFQGNSAPDKSGLPSDRFSAERTGGSVSTLTIQRTQQEDSAVYLCASSLRTGGTDTQYFGPGTRLTVL.

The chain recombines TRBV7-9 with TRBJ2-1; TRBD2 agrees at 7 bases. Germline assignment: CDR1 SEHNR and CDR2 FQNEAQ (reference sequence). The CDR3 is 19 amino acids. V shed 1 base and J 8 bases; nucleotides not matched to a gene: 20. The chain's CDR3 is CASSLVGLAGERYRHEQFF. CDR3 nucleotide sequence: TGTGCCAGCAGCTTAGTGGGTTTGGCGGGAGAGAGGTACAGACATGAGCAGTTCTTC. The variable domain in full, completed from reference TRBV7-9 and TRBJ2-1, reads DTGVSQNPRHKITKRGQNVTFRCDPISEHNRLYWYRQTLGQGPEFLTYFQNEAQLEKSRLLSDRFSAERPKGSFSTLEIQRTEQGDSAMYLCASSLVGLAGERYRHEQFFGPGTRLTVL.

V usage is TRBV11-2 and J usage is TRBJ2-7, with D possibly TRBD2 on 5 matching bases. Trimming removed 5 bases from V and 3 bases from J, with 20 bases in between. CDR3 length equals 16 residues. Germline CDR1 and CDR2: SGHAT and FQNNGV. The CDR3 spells CASSPAAGPTGYEQYF. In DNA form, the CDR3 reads TGTGCCAGCAGCCCCGCGGCGGGTCCTACTGGCTACGAGCAGTACTTC.

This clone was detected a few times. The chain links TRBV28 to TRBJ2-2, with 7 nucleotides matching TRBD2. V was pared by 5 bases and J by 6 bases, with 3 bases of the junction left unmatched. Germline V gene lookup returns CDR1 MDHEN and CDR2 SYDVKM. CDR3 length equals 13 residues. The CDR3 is CASSSGISGELFF. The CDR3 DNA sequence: TGTGCCAGCAGTAGCGGGATTTCCGGGGAGCTGTTTTTT.

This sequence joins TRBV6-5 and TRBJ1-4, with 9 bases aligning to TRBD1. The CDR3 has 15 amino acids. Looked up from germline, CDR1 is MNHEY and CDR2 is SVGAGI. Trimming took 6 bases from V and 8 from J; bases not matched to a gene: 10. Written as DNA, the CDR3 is TGTGCCAGCAGCAGACCCGGGACAGGGAACGAAAAACTGTTTTTT. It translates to CASSRPGTGNEKLFF.